The rows below give T cell receptor beta chains drawn from one sample of a study of tumor-infiltrating lymphocytes in glioblastoma multiforme. TCRdb re-analysed the multiplex PCR reads in MiXCR, keeping a single row per CDR3 protein. The table records about 10,000 distinct CDR3 sequences, just over 65% of them present only once. Sequencing used brain tumor tissue. The receptors shown here come from a male donor with glioblastoma. The CDR3 runs from the conserved cysteine through the conserved F or W. D genes are given only for firm matches. Only some rows state a clone size, as once, few, many or a class for expanded clones.

j_call d_call v_call clone_size cdr3_aa cdr3_nt
TRBJ1-5 - TRBV6-1 - CASSEATGNQPQHF TGTGCCAGCAGTGAAGCAACTGGCAATCAGCCCCAGCATTTT
TRBJ2-3 - TRBV11-2 - CACSLLVGEDTRYF TGTGCCTGCAGCTTACTAGTGGGGGAAGATACGCGGTATTTT
TRBJ2-6 TRBD1 TRBV6-5 - CASSYYRGRTGANVLTF TGTGCCAGCAGTTACTACAGGGGCAGGACTGGGGCCAACGTCCTGACTTTC
TRBJ2-3 - TRBV10-2 - CASSEAWAGADTQYF TGCGCCAGCAGTGAGGCATGGGCCGGGGCAGATACACAGTACTTT
TRBJ2-1 TRBD2 TRBV10-3 - CATGTSGNQNNEQFF TGTGCCACCGGGACTAGCGGGAATCAGAACAATGAGCAGTTCTTC
TRBJ1-2 TRBD1 TRBV6-5 - CTSSRTGGLGYTF TGTACCAGTTCCCGGACAGGAGGGCTTGGCTACACCTTC
TRBJ2-1 TRBD2 TRBV9 few CASSKGLAGGPNEQFF TGTGCCAGCAGCAAGGGACTAGCGGGAGGGCCAAATGAGCAGTTCTTC
TRBJ2-3 - TRBV20-1 once CSVGGAITDTQYF TGCAGTGTTGGAGGTGCTATCACAGATACGCAGTATTTT
TRBJ1-3 TRBD1 TRBV4-2 - CASNQVGPGGRNIIYF TGTGCCAGCAACCAAGTGGGACCAGGGGGGAGAAACATCATATATTTT
TRBJ2-1 - TRBV11-2 once CASSHQGGNEQFF TGTGCCAGCAGCCATCAGGGCGGCAATGAGCAGTTCTTC
TRBJ2-3 TRBD2 TRBV20-1 - CSASRPVLAGGSSSKDTQYF TGCAGTGCTAGTCGCCCGGTACTAGCGGGAGGGTCGAGTAGCAAAGATACGCAGTATTTT
TRBJ1-4 - TRBV11-2 - CGNSQPGAGDEKLFF TGTGGCAATAGCCAACCGGGGGCGGGGGATGAAAAACTGTTTTTT
TRBJ2-1 - TRBV28 many CASSSDLWDEQFF TGTGCCAGCAGTTCGGACCTCTGGGATGAGCAGTTCTTC
TRBJ2-1 - TRBV28 - CATTGPLSERFF TGTGCCACGACCGGACCCCTTTCTGAGCGGTTCTTC
TRBJ2-5 TRBD2 TRBV7-9 once CASSPATSSGRSQETQYF TGTGCCAGCAGCCCAGCTACCTCTAGCGGGAGATCCCAAGAGACCCAGTACTTC
TRBJ1-5 - TRBV12-5 once CASGLRGLEPQHF TGTGCTAGTGGTTTACGAGGGTTAGAGCCCCAGCATTTT
TRBJ2-1 - TRBV11-2 - CASSLVVWGPSRNEQFF TGTGCCAGTAGCTTAGTAGTATGGGGGCCTTCGCGCAATGAGCAGTTCTTC
TRBJ2-5 - TRBV12-3/TRBV12-4 medium-sized CASSFLETQYF TGTGCCAGCAGTTTCTTGGAGACCCAGTACTTC
TRBJ2-1 TRBD1 TRBV11-2 - CASSLGVRGPSRNEPFF TGTGCCAGCAGCTTAGGAGTAAGGGGGCCTTCACGCAATGAGCCGTTCTTC
TRBJ2-1 - TRBV5-6 - CASGTLKGDSSEQFF TGTGCCAGCGGCACCCTTAAGGGAGATAGCAGTGAGCAGTTCTTC
TRBJ2-3 TRBD2 TRBV6-5 - CASSYDSGSTDTQSF TGTGCCAGCAGTTACGACAGCGGGAGCACAGATACGCAATCTTTT
TRBJ2-2 - TRBV6-2/TRBV6-3 - CASSYGGAGTGEMFF TGTGCCAGCAGTTACGGTGGGGCGGGGACCGGTGAGATGTTTTTT
TRBJ1-2 - TRBV4-1 - CASSRDRCRGNYCYTF TGCGCCAGCAGCCGAGATCGATGCAGGGGAAACTATTGCTACACCTTC